Shown below are 24 T cell receptor beta chains from a single sample sequenced in a study of OX40 agonist ivuxolimab in advanced cancers. Here immunoSEQ multiplex PCR was the method, and the copy in TCRdb shows in-frame clones only, minus some. This sample has 30,000 or so clones, with roughly 80% found just once. This specimen consisted of CD4+ or CD8+ T cells sorted from blood, obtained in a trial of the OX40 agonist ivuxolimab. These receptors all come from an adult with an advanced solid tumor such as melanoma, head and neck, liver or kidney cancer.

The chain combines TRBV7-6 with TRBJ2-7; D is uncertain. CDR3 length equals 12 residues. Germline CDR1 is SGHVS and CDR2 is FNYEAQ. V was clipped by 5 bases and J by 6 bases, with 11 bases between them. CDR3: CASSPAWGEQYF. The CDR3 DNA is TGTGCCAGCAGCCCCGCGTGGGGCGAGCAGTACTTC.

Concerning this clone itself: The sample carries other DNA sequences with the same CDR3. The chain uses TRBV6-5 and TRBJ2-3; D remains ambiguous. Looked up from germline, CDR1 is MNHEY and CDR2 is SVGAGI. The V end lost 4 bases, the J end lost 2 bases, and 7 bases lay between the germline ends. This CDR3 spans 13 amino acids. The CDR3 DNA reads TGTGCCAGCAGTTCTGGCTTCACAGATACGCAGTATTTT. Translation: CASSSGFTDTQYF.

This clone was detected only a few times. The chain carries TRBV9 and TRBJ2-5; D may be TRBD1 or TRBD2 (6 bases each). The V end was cut by 4 bases, the J end by 4 bases, with 20 bases between. The CDR3 sequence is 16 residues long. The germline V gene encodes CDR1 SGDLS and CDR2 YYNGEE. The CDR3 sequence is CASSPHVGGLRETQYF. In DNA form, the CDR3 reads TGTGCCAGCAGCCCCCACGTGGGGGGCCTCAGAGAGACCCAGTACTTC.

The chain couples TRBV9 to TRBJ2-6, with a possible D match to TRBD1 (5 bases). V was shortened by 3 bases and J by 6 bases, with 10 bases between the two germline ends. CDR1 and CDR2 from the germline V gene are SGDLS and YYNGEE. The CDR3 runs to 14 residues. In nucleotides, the CDR3 is TGTGCCAGCAGCGACAGGTGGGAGGCCAACGTCCTGACTTTC. Encoded protein: CASSDRWEANVLTF.

V gene TRBV5-4 combines with J gene TRBJ1-5; no firm D call. Looked up from germline, CDR1 is SGHNT and CDR2 is YYREEE (reference sequence). The CDR3 totals 13 residues. V lost 1 base and J lost 7, with 9 bases in between. This chain's CDR3 is CASSLWGRQPQHF. The DNA of the CDR3 is TGTGCCAGCAGCTTGTGGGGTAGGCAGCCCCAGCATTTT. The full variable domain, completed using reference TRBV5-4 and TRBJ1-5, is ETGVTQSPTHLIKTRGQQVTLRCSSQSGHNTVSWYQQALGQGPQFIFQYYREEENGRGNFPPRFSGLQFPNYSSELNVNALELDDSALYLCASSLWGRQPQHFGDGTRLSIL.

This clone has a single count. The chain links TRBV7-9 to TRBJ1-1, with TRBD1 identical over 8 bases. CDR1 and CDR2 from the germline V gene are SEHNR and FQNEAQ (reference sequence). Trimming removed 3 bases from V and 3 bases from J; junction bases left unmatched: 6. This CDR3 spans 15 amino acids. The CDR3 here is CASSLADREDTEAFF. In nucleotides, the CDR3 is TGTGCCAGCAGCTTGGCGGACAGGGAAGACACTGAAGCTTTCTTT.

The chain has TRBV27 and TRBJ2-1; TRBD2 might be the D (6 bases). Germline values: CDR1 MNHEY, CDR2 SMNVEV (reference sequence). The CDR3 totals 16 residues. The V gene lost 3 bases and the J gene lost 0 bases, with 12 bases spanning the gap. The DNA of the CDR3 is TGTGCCAGCAGTTTGTCTGCGGGGAGCTCCTACAATGAGCAGTTCTTC. It is translated as CASSLSAGSSYNEQFF.

The gene calls are TRBV5-5 and TRBJ1-1; no firm D call. The length of the CDR3 is 13 residues. Trimming shortened V by 0 bases and J by 0 bases, and 3 bases separated the two germline ends. Germline V lookup: CDR1 SGHKS, CDR2 YYEKEE (reference sequence). DNA of the CDR3: TGTGCCAGCAGCTTGGGCGTGAACACTGAAGCTTTCTTT. Protein: CASSLGVNTEAFF.

V and J are TRBV7-6 and TRBJ2-5, with D perhaps TRBD2 (6 bases). The DNA end is a closer match to TRBJ2-7, so the J assignment may be wrong. The germline CDR1 and CDR2 sequences are SGHVS and FNYEAQ. The CDR3 contains 15 residues. The CDR3, as DNA: TGTGCCAGCAGCTTAGCGGGCGGGATCCCCCTCGAGCAGTACTTC. It specifies CASSLAGGIPLEQYF.

This chain links TRBV11-1 with TRBJ2-1; 9 bases match TRBD2. Germline CDR1 reads SGHAT; CDR2 reads FQDESV (reference sequence). The CDR3 is made up of 17 amino acids. The junction had 13 bases not matched to a gene; V was cut back by 10 bases and J by 0 bases. The CDR3 DNA reads as TGTGCCACCGAGGAGCGGGGGGCCTCGAGCTCCTACAATGAGCAGTTCTTC. Translation gives CATEERGASSSYNEQFF.

The V call is TRBV15, the J call TRBJ1-2; 7 bases fit TRBD1. Germline V gives CDR1 LNHNV, CDR2 YYDKDF (reference sequence). CDR3 length: 15 residues. V dropped 0 bases and J dropped 3; count of bases not matched to a gene: 4. CDR3 protein: CATSREGQTDYGYTF. The CDR3 nucleotides are TGTGCCACCAGCAGAGAGGGACAGACCGACTATGGCTACACCTTC.

This sequence joins TRBV7-8 and TRBJ2-7; a possible D gene is TRBD1 (6 bases). CDR3 length equals 13 residues. Germline CDR1 and CDR2: SGHVS and FQNEAQ. With 4 bases removed from V and 1 base from J, the gap between germline ends came to 8 bases. The CDR3 loop is CASSSTGSYEQYF. The CDR3 DNA follows: TGTGCCAGCAGCTCTACAGGGTCCTACGAGCAGTACTTC.

This rearrangement joins TRBV5-1 to TRBJ2-1, with TRBD1 matching over 7 bases. CDR3 size: 15 residues. V gave up 2 bases and J gave up 2 bases; unmatched junction bases: 4. CDR1 and CDR2 from the germline V gene are SGHRS and YFSETQ. Here the CDR3 reads CASSFEGAAYNEQFF. CDR3 bases: TGCGCCAGCAGCTTCGAGGGGGCAGCCTACAATGAGCAGTTCTTC.

The V call is TRBV6-1, the J call TRBJ2-2, with a tentative D call TRBD2 (5 bases). The length of the CDR3 is 15 residues. Looked up from germline, CDR1 is MNHNS and CDR2 is SASEGT. Trimming removed 5 bases from V and 0 bases from J, with 10 bases in between. The CDR3 sequence: CASSTRNANTGELFF. Written as DNA, the CDR3 is TGTGCCAGCAGTACTAGAAACGCGAACACCGGGGAGCTGTTTTTT.

This clone was counted a few times. The chain has TRBV6-6 and TRBJ1-2, with no clear D. The CDR3 spans 15 residues. V gave up 0 bases and J gave up 1 base, with 9 bases separating them. CDR1 and CDR2 from the germline V gene are MNHNY and SVGAGI (reference sequence). The CDR3 coding sequence is TGTGCCAGCAGTTACTCGATGGGCTATAACTATGGCTACACCTTC. This translates into CASSYSMGYNYGYTF.

This sequence joins TRBV5-4 and TRBJ2-7; D could derive from TRBD1 or TRBD2 (5 bases each). Trimming took off 3 bases at V and 5 bases at J, with 18 bases between the two ends. The germline V gene has CDR1 SGHNT and CDR2 YYREEE (reference sequence). This CDR3 is 15 amino acids long. CDR3 amino acids: CASSSDSLRGHEQYF. Here the CDR3 DNA reads TGTGCCAGCAGCTCGGACTCCTTGAGGGGACACGAGCAGTACTTC. The whole variable domain, remainder taken from reference TRBV5-4 and TRBJ2-7, is ETGVTQSPTHLIKTRGQQVTLRCSSQSGHNTVSWYQQALGQGPQFIFQYYREEENGRGNFPPRFSGLQFPNYSSELNVNALELDDSALYLCASSSDSLRGHEQYFGPGTRLTVT.

The chain is built from TRBV19 and TRBJ2-1, with D unclear. Germline-derived CDR1 and CDR2 are LNHDA and SQIVND (reference sequence). The V end lost 0 bases, the J end lost 4 bases, and 4 bases lay between the germline ends. The CDR3 length is 13 residues. The CDR3 here is CASSIETYNEQFF. The CDR3 DNA is TGTGCCAGTAGTATAGAAACGTACAATGAGCAGTTCTTC.

The chain joins TRBV29-1 to TRBJ2-7, with TRBD1 identical over 7 bases. Trimming took 2 bases from V and 0 from J; bases not matched to a gene: 7. Per the germline V gene, CDR1 is SQVTM and CDR2 is ANQGSEA. The CDR3 contains 15 residues. The CDR3: CSVEQGTASSYEQYF. CDR3 sequence (DNA): TGCAGCGTTGAACAGGGGACAGCGAGCTCCTACGAGCAGTACTTC.

The J gene is TRBJ1-2, the V gene TRBV30; perhaps TRBD1 as D (6 bases). The CDR3 consists of 12 residues. The germline V and J ends were trimmed by 6 bases and 1 base, with 9 bases remaining between them. Germline CDR1 GTSNPN, CDR2 SVGIG (reference sequence). CDR3 bases: TGTGCCTGCCGACAGGATAACTATGGCTACACCTTC. Residues: CACRQDNYGYTF.

This clone was seen more than once but under ten times. The chain uses TRBV19 and TRBJ2-1, with 10 bases identical to TRBD2. Trimming took 3 bases from V and 7 from J; bases not matched to a gene: 6. This CDR3 is 15 amino acids long. CDR1 LNHDA and CDR2 SQIVND come from the germline V gene (reference sequence). The CDR3 spells CASSMGASGGNEQFF. The CDR3 DNA is TGTGCCAGTAGTATGGGGGCTAGCGGGGGTAATGAGCAGTTCTTC.

V and J are TRBV2 and TRBJ2-5; 9 nucleotides agree with TRBD2. Germline-derived CDR1 and CDR2 are SNHLY and FYNNEI. V shed 6 bases and J 4 bases; nucleotides not matched to a gene: 9. This CDR3 is 15 amino acids long. The CDR3 DNA reads TGTGCCAGCAGGTCCCCGCGGGGGGGTGGAGAGACCCAGTACTTC. Its translation is CASRSPRGGGETQYF.

This chain connects TRBV4-1 to TRBJ1-1; 8 bases map to TRBD1. Germline CDR1 is MGHRA and CDR2 is YSYEKL. With V trimmed by 2 bases and J by 1 base, 9 bases remained unmatched. CDR3 length equals 17 residues. The CDR3 sequence is CASSQPEAGTGNTEAFF. CDR3 bases: TGCGCCAGCAGCCAACCAGAGGCGGGGACAGGGAACACTGAAGCTTTCTTT.

The chain couples TRBV29-1 to TRBJ2-7; the match to TRBD1 covers 7 bases. The CDR3 spans 13 residues. The J segment lost 2 bases and the V segment lost 1 base, leaving 2 bases of the junction unmatched. Germline lookup yields CDR1 SQVTM and CDR2 ANQGSEA. CDR3 loop: CSVEVDRTYEQYF. CDR3 bases: TGCAGCGTTGAAGTGGACAGGACCTACGAGCAGTACTTC.

This sequence joins TRBV7-9 and TRBJ1-2, with TRBD1 identical over 10 bases. The V gene's germline CDR1 is SEHNR and CDR2 FQNEAQ (reference sequence). This CDR3 comprises 14 residues. The V and J ends lost 6 bases and 4 bases, in that order; junction bases with no gene match: 5. The CDR3 coding sequence is TGTGCCAGCAGACGACAGGGGGCGGGCTATGGCTACACCTTC. Translating it yields CASRRQGAGYGYTF.